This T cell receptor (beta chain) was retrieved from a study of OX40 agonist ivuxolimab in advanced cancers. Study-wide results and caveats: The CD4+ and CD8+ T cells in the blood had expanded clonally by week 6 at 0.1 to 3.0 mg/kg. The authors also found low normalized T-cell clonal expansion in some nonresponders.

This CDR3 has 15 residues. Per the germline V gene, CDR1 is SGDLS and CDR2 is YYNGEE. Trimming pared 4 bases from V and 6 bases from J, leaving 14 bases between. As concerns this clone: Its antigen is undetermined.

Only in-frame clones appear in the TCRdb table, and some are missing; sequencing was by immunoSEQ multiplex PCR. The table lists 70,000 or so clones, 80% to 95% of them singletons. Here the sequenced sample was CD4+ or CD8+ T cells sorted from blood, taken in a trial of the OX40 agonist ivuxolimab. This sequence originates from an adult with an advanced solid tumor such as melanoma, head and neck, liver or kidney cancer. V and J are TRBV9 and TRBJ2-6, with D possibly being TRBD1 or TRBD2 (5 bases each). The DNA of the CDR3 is TGTGCCAGCAGCCCAGGGACGGGGTTGGCCAACGTCCTGACTTTC. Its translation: CASSPGTGLANVLTF. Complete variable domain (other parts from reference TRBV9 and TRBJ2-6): DSGVTQTPKHLITATGQRVTLRCSPRSGDLSVYWYQQSLDQGLQFLIQYYNGEERAKGNILERFSAQQFPDLHSELNLSSLELGDSALYFCASSPGTGLANVLTFGAGSRLTVL.